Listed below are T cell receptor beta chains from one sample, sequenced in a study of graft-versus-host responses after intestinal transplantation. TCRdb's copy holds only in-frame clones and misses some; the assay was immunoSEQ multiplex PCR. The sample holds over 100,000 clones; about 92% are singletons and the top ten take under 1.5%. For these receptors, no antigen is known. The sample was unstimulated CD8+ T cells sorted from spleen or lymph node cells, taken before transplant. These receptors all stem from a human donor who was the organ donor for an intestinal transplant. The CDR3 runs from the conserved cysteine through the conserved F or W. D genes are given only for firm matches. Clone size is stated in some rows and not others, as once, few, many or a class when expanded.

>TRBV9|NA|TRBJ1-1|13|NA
TGTGCCAGCAGCGTAGCTTTGAACACTGAAGCTTTCTTT
CASSVALNTEAFF
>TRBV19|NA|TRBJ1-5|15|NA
TGTGCCAGTAGTATACAGGGAGAGAGCAATCAGCCCCAGCATTTT
CASSIQGESNQPQHF
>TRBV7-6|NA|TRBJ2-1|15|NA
TGTGCCAGCAGCTTAACGACTAAGGGGGGAAATGAGCAGTTCTTC
CASSLTTKGGNEQFF
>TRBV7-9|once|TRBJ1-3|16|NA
TGTGCCAGCATGCCGGGTCTCGGACCGTCGGGAAACACCATATATTTT
CASMPGLGPSGNTIYF
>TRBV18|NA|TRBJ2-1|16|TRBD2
TGTGCCAGCTCACCTATAGCGGGAGTCTTCCCCAATGAGCAGTTCTTC
CASSPIAGVFPNEQFF
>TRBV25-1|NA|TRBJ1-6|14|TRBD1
TGTGCCAGCAGTGAGACAGGGGGCAATTCACCCCTCCACTTT
CASSETGGNSPLHF
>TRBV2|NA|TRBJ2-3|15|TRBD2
TGTGCCAGCAGCCTAGCGGGAGGGATATTAGATACGCAGTATTTT
CASSLAGGILDTQYF
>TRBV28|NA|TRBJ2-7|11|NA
TGTGCCAGCAGTCCTGGTTACGAGCAGTACTTC
CASSPGYEQYF
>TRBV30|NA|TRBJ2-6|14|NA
TGTGCCTGGTCAGGGTCGGGTGGGGCCAACGTCCTGACTTTC
CAWSGSGGANVLTF
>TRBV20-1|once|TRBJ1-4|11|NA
TGCAGTGCTAGATCTAGGGACAAACTGTTTTTT
CSARSRDKLFF
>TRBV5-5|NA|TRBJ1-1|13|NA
TGTGCCAGCAGCTTGGGGGCGGGGACGGCAGCTTTCTTT
CASSLGAGTAAFF
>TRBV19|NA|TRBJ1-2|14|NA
TGTGCCAGTAGTCCCCCAGGGGCAGCGAATGGCTACACCTTC
CASSPPGAANGYTF
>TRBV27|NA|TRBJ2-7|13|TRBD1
TGTGCCAGCAGCTTGACAGGGATCTACGAGCAGTACTTC
CASSLTGIYEQYF
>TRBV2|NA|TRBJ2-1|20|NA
TGTGCCAGCAGTGCTCTTATTAGGGACTCAAAGACGAGGGGTTACAATGAGCAGTTCTTC
CASSALIRDSKTRGYNEQFF
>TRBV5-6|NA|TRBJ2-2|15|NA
TGTGCCAGCAGCTCCCGGTGGTCGGGCACCGGGGAGCTGTTTTTT
CASSSRWSGTGELFF
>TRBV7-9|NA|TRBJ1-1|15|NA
TGTGCCAGCAGCTTAGGAGCAGGGATCGGCACTGAAGCTTTCTTT
CASSLGAGIGTEAFF
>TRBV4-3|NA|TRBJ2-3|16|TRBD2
TGCGCCAGCAGCCAAACCGCTAGCGGGATCGGAGATACGCAGTATTTT
CASSQTASGIGDTQYF
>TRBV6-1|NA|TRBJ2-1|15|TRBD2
TGTGCCAGCACTTGGACTAGCGGGGGGTACAATGAGCAGTTCTTC
CASTWTSGGYNEQFF
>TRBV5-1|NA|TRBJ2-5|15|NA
TGCGCCAGCAAGGGCGGAGGAGGGGGGGGAGAGACCCAGTACTTC
CASKGGGGGGETQYF
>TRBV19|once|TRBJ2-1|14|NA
TGTGCCAGTAGTATTTATCCTAGTAGGAATGAGCAGTTCTTC
CASSIYPSRNEQFF
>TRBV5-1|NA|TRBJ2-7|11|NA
TGCGCCAGCAGCTTGGGACACGAGCAGTACTTC
CASSLGHEQYF
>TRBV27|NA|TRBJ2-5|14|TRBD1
TGTGCCAGCAGTTTATCCACAGGGGGAAAGACCCAGTACTTC
CASSLSTGGKTQYF
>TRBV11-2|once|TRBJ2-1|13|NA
TGTGCCAGCAGCTTAGGATCCTACAATGAGCAGTTCTTC
CASSLGSYNEQFF
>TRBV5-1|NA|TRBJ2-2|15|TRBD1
TGCGCCAGCCGTTCCGGGACAGCGAACACCGGGGAGCTGTTTTTT
CASRSGTANTGELFF
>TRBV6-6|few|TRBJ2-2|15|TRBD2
TGTGCCAGCGAACGGGGACTAGCGGACGTCCGGGAGCTGTTTTTT
CASERGLADVRELFF
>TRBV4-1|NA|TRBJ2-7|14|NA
TGCGCCAGCAGCCAAGTTCCGGTCTCCTACGAGCAGTACTTC
CASSQVPVSYEQYF
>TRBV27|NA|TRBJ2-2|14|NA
TGTGCCAGCAGTTTATTGCGTAACACCGGGGAGCTGTTTTTT
CASSLLRNTGELFF
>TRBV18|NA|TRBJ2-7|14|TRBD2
TGTGCCAGCTCACGGGGGGAGGGGTTCGACGAGCAGTACTTC
CASSRGEGFDEQYF
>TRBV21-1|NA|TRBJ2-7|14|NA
TGTGCCAGCACCACCTTGGAGGGTTCCTACGAGCAGTACTTC
CASTTLEGSYEQYF
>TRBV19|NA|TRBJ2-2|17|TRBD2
TGTGCCAGTAGTATAACGGCGCGGGAGGGATACACCGGGGAGCTGTTTTTT
CASSITAREGYTGELFF
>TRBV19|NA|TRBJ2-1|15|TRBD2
TGTGCCAGTAGCCTCTTAGCGGGATTGGACAATGAGCAGTTCTTC
CASSLLAGLDNEQFF
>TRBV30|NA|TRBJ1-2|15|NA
TGTGCCTGGAGTGTAACTCCCCAGGGTGAGGATGGCTACACCTTC
CAWSVTPQGEDGYTF
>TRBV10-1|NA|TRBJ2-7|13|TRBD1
TGCGCCAGGACCGGGACAGGGTGTCCCGAGCAGTACTTC
CARTGTGCPEQYF
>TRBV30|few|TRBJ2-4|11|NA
TGTGCCTGGAGTGTAGAAAACATTCAGTACTTC
CAWSVENIQYF
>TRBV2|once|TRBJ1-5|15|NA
TGTGCCAGCAGTAAACAGGATTTTAGCAATCAGCCCCAGCATTTT
CASSKQDFSNQPQHF
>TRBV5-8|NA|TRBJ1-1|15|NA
TGTGCCAGCAGCTTGGTGGGGGAAGAGGAAGATGAAGCTTTCTTT
CASSLVGEEEDEAFF
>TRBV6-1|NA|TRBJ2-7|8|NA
TGTGCCAGCGCCGGGGAGTACTTC
CASAGEYF
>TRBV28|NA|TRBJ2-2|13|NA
TGTGCCAGCACATCGTATAACACCGGGGAGCTGTTTTTT
CASTSYNTGELFF
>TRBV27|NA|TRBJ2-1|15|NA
TGTGCCAGCAAGGGACTGAAGAGCTCCTACAATGAGCAGTTCTTC
CASKGLKSSYNEQFF
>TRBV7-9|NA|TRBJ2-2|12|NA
TGTGCCAGCAGCTCTTTAGCCGGGGAGCTGTTTTTT
CASSSLAGELFF
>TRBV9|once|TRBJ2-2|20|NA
TGTGCCAGCAGCTCCCGCAGTGACCGGGGATGGTTTCGAGACACCGGGGAGCTGTTTTTT
CASSSRSDRGWFRDTGELFF
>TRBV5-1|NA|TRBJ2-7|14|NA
TGCGCCAGCAGCCAAGCAGGGGCCTCCTACGAGCAGTACTTC
CASSQAGASYEQYF
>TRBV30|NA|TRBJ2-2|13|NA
TGTGCCTGGAGCCCCGGGGACACCGGGGAGCTGTTTTTT
CAWSPGDTGELFF
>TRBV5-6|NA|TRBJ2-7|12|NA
TGTGCCAGCAGCTTGTACAGCTACGAGCAGTACTTC
CASSLYSYEQYF
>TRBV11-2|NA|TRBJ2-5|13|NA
TGTGCCAGCAGCTTAGTCAGTGGAGAGACCCAGTACTTC
CASSLVSGETQYF
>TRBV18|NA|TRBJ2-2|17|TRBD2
TGTGCCAGCTCACCTCTATTAGCGGGAGACTGGACCGGGGAGCTGTTTTTT
CASSPLLAGDWTGELFF
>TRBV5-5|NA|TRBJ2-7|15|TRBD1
TGTGCCAGCAGTTCCGGGACAGGTAGAACCTACGAGCAGTACTTC
CASSSGTGRTYEQYF
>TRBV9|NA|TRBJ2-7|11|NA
TGTGCCAGCAGCGCTGGCGGGGAGCAGTACTTC
CASSAGGEQYF
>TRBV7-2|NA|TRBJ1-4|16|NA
TGTGCCAGCAGCTTAGCGGAGGAAGGGCTCGATGAAAAACTGTTTTTT
CASSLAEEGLDEKLFF
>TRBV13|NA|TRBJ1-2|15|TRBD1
TGTGCCAGCAGCTTAGGGGGGGACAGACACTATGGCTACACCTTC
CASSLGGDRHYGYTF
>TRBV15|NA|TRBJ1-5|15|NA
TGTGCCACCAGCGGATTGACCCATTACAATCAGCCCCAGCATTTT
CATSGLTHYNQPQHF
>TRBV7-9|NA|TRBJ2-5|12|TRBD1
TGTGCCAGCAGCTCCAGGGGGGAGACCCAGTACTTC
CASSSRGETQYF
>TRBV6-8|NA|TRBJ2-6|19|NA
TGTGCCAGCAGTGACATGGGACGCTCTAAACAAAGTCGGGCCAACGTCCTGACTTTC
CASSDMGRSKQSRANVLTF